The 30 T cell receptor beta chains listed next were all sequenced from one sample in a study of CD8 T cells in ankylosing spondylitis. TCRdb re-called the 5' RACE reads through MiXCR, storing one row per CDR3 protein. The repertoire holds 250,000 or so distinct CDR3 sequences, with 24% as singletons. The sequencing input was blood, either unsorted or a sorted T cell fraction (not recorded which). The receptors stem from a male donor with ankylosing spondylitis or in good health (not recorded which).

The CDR3 DNA reads TGTGCCTGGAACGGCTTAAAGGCTAATGAAAAACTGTTTTTT. Translation: CAWNGLKANEKLFF. This chain connects TRBV30 to TRBJ1-4, with D unclear. Germline CDR1 and CDR2: GTSNPN and SVGIG (reference sequence). The CDR3 consists of 14 residues. V lost 4 bases and J 3 bases, leaving 12 bases between the germline ends.

V gene TRBV20-1 combines with J gene TRBJ2-7; TRBD1 matches at 9 bases. Looked up from germline, CDR1 is DFQATT and CDR2 is SNEGSKA (reference sequence). With V trimmed by 0 bases and J by 9 bases, 9 bases remained unmatched. This CDR3 spans 14 amino acids. Written as DNA, the CDR3 is TGCAGTGCTAGAGATCCGGGACAGGGACAGGGGCAGTACTTC. Its translation: CSARDPGQGQGQYF.

This clonotype has more than one count but fewer than ten. V usage is TRBV28 and J usage is TRBJ2-5; 10 nucleotides match TRBD2. The V and J ends lost 5 bases and 5 bases, in that order; junction bases with no gene match: 5. The CDR3 totals 14 residues. CDR1 is MDHEN and CDR2 is SYDVKM in the germline V gene. The CDR3 nucleotides are TGTGCCAGCAGTCTAGCGGGGGCGGGGGAGACCCAGTACTTC. Encoded protein: CASSLAGAGETQYF.

This clonotype has a count of ten or more. The V call is TRBV7-8, the J call TRBJ2-5, with D maybe TRBD1 (5 bases). V was cut by 3 bases and J by 2 bases, with 7 bases left in between. This CDR3 is 13 amino acids long. The germline V gene has CDR1 SGHVS and CDR2 FQNEAQ. CDR3 residues: CASSFRQQETQYF. The DNA of the CDR3 is TGTGCCAGCAGCTTCCGACAGCAAGAGACCCAGTACTTC.

Concerning this clonotype: The junction and the germline gene differ at one end; a read error may be behind it. J is TRBJ2-1 and V is TRBV4-1, with D unresolved. The germline V gene encodes CDR1 MGHRA and CDR2 YSYEKL. The CDR3 is made up of 14 amino acids. The CDR3 loop is CASSQEFRSEEQFF. The CDR3 DNA reads TGCGCTAGCAGCCAAGAGTTCCGGTCAGAGGAGCAGTTCTTC.

This clonotype has more than one count but fewer than ten. V is TRBV12-3 or TRBV12-4 and J is TRBJ1-2; D unresolved. This CDR3 has 15 residues. V lost 2 bases and J lost 4, with 14 bases in between. The CDR3 loop reads CASSLRGNFGYGYTF. Here the CDR3 DNA reads TGTGCCAGCAGTTTAAGAGGGAACTTTGGCTATGGCTACACCTTC.

This clonotype showed up many times. The gene calls are TRBV6-1 and TRBJ2-5; the D is unclear. Trimming pared 7 bases from V and 4 bases from J, leaving 19 bases between. CDR1 MNHNS and CDR2 SASEGT come from the germline V gene. There are 15 residues in the CDR3. CDR3 sequence: CASTTSLGVLETQYF. Here the CDR3 DNA reads TGTGCCAGCACCACAAGCCTTGGGGTATTAGAGACCCAGTACTTC.

This clonotype was seen at least ten times. The rearrangement links TRBV29-1 to TRBJ1-1; no firm D call. The germline V gene has CDR1 SQVTM and CDR2 ANQGSEA. Trimming left V 4 bases short and J 5 bases short, with 5 bases between. The CDR3 is 10 amino acids. This CDR3 reads CSVASTEAFF. The CDR3, as DNA: TGCAGCGTTGCGTCTACTGAAGCTTTCTTT.

Here the CDR3 DNA reads TGCAGTGCTATGACTAGTGGGAAGCAAGAGACCCAGTACTTC. This encodes CSAMTSGKQETQYF. V is TRBV20-1 and J is TRBJ2-5; tentative D call: TRBD2 (6 bases). The CDR3 is 14 amino acids. Germline CDR1 reads DFQATT; CDR2 reads SNEGSKA (reference sequence). V lost 4 bases and J 2 bases, leaving 14 bases between the germline ends.

This sequence joins TRBV29-1 and TRBJ1-1, with D perhaps matching TRBD1 (6 bases). Germline CDR1 and CDR2: SQVTM and ANQGSEA. The CDR3 spans 13 residues. Trimming took off 6 bases at V and 5 bases at J, with 16 bases between the two ends. The CDR3 DNA sequence: TGCAGCGTCGAAAGAAGACAGGAGACTGAAGCTTTCTTT. Translated: CSVERRQETEAFF.

This clonotype occurred a few times. The chain employs TRBV29-1 and TRBJ2-1, with TRBD2 as a possible D gene (5 bases). The CDR3 covers 19 residues. Trimming removed 1 base from V and 2 bases from J, with 24 bases in between. Per germline, CDR1 SQVTM and CDR2 ANQGSEA. The DNA of the CDR3 is TGCAGCGTTGAAGCTCTCCCGGGGTGGCGGCAGGTAACCTACAATGAGCAGTTCTTC. It codes for CSVEALPGWRQVTYNEQFF.

J is TRBJ2-1 and V is TRBV19, with 14 bases aligning to TRBD2. With 6 bases clipped from V and 6 bases from J, the junction kept 4 bases outside the gene matches. Germline CDR1 and CDR2: LNHDA and SQIVND (reference sequence). There are 15 residues in the CDR3. The CDR3 DNA reads as TGTGCCAGTAGCCCGGGACTAGCGGGGGTCAATGAGCAGTTCTTC. This gives the protein CASSPGLAGVNEQFF.

In its sample, this clonotype was seen a few times. The chain combines TRBV20-1 with TRBJ2-5, with a weak D call TRBD2 (6 bases). The V end lost 3 bases, the J end lost 1 base, and 15 bases lay between the germline ends. This CDR3 has 15 residues. The germline CDR1 and CDR2 sequences are DFQATT and SNEGSKA (reference sequence). This CDR3 reads CSARPPGVSQETQYF. In DNA form, the CDR3 reads TGCAGTGCTAGGCCCCCGGGGGTAAGCCAAGAGACCCAGTACTTC.

This clonotype showed up many times. V is TRBV15 and J is TRBJ1-3, with TRBD1 as a possible D gene (5 bases). The V end lost 0 bases, the J end lost 1 base, and 7 bases lay between the germline ends. Germline CDR1 LNHNV, CDR2 YYDKDF (reference sequence). The CDR3 covers 15 residues. For the CDR3, the DNA is TGTGCCACCAGCAGAGATCGGGGGTCTGGAAACACCATATATTTT. The encoded protein is CATSRDRGSGNTIYF.

This clonotype was picked up many times. This sequence joins TRBV10-1 and TRBJ2-5; D is perhaps TRBD1 (5 bases). CDR3 length equals 14 residues. CDR1 is WNHNN, CDR2 SYGVQD, per germline (reference sequence). The V end was cut by 2 bases, the J end by 5 bases, with 12 bases between. The DNA for the CDR3 is TGCGCCAGCAGTGAGGACCGGGCAGGGGAGACCCAGTACTTC. Protein: CASSEDRAGETQYF.

CDR3 loop: CASSYRTLGPTDTQYF. The CDR3 nucleotides are TGTGCCAGCAGCTACCGGACCCTAGGGCCCACAGATACGCAGTATTTT. The rearrangement links TRBV7-9 to TRBJ2-3; D is unresolved. The germline V and J ends were trimmed by 4 bases and 2 bases, with 16 bases remaining between them. CDR3 length equals 16 residues. The germline CDR1 and CDR2 sequences are SEHNR and FQNEAQ (reference sequence).

The chain links TRBV5-6 to TRBJ2-1, with D hard to call. Deletions cut 4 bases from V and 4 bases from J, with 6 bases between. The CDR3 contains 12 residues. Germline V CDR1 and CDR2: SGHDT, YYEEEE. The CDR3 DNA reads TGTGCCAGCAGCCGTGAATACAATGAGCAGTTCTTC. Translated, it gives CASSREYNEQFF.

This clonotype was observed a few times. V is TRBV4-1 and J is TRBJ2-4; TRBD2 aligns across 8 bases. V shed 0 bases and J 6 bases; nucleotides not matched to a gene: 4. This CDR3 contains 15 residues. Germline CDR1 is MGHRA and CDR2 is YSYEKL. This chain's CDR3 is CASSQDPTSGNIQYF. In DNA, the CDR3 is TGCGCCAGCAGCCAAGACCCCACTAGCGGAAACATTCAGTACTTC.

The chain has TRBV6-1 and TRBJ2-3; D is perhaps TRBD1 (6 bases). The germline gives CDR1 MNHNS, CDR2 SASEGT. V lost 7 bases and J lost 3, with 17 bases in between. The CDR3 is made up of 15 amino acids. CDR3 loop: CASTRGGQITDTQYF. The CDR3 nucleotides are TGTGCCAGCACCCGAGGGGGACAAATAACAGATACGCAGTATTTT.

This clonotype was observed at least ten times. The gene calls are TRBV12-3 or TRBV12-4 and TRBJ2-3; D unclear. V gave up 2 bases and J gave up 4 bases, with 7 bases separating them. The CDR3 extends over 13 amino acids. The CDR3 nucleotides read TGTGCCAGCAGTTTAAGTGTGGCAGATACGCAGTATTTT. Residues: CASSLSVADTQYF.

The chain has TRBV29-1 and TRBJ2-7; D possibly uses TRBD1 or TRBD2 (7 bases each). Germline-derived CDR1 and CDR2 are SQVTM and ANQGSEA. V gave up 6 bases and J gave up 1 base, with 19 bases separating them. This CDR3 contains 15 residues. The CDR3 sequence: CSVRGGKQNSYEQYF. The CDR3 DNA is TGCAGCGTCAGGGGGGGGAAACAGAATTCCTACGAGCAGTACTTC.

This clonotype was picked up a small number of times. J is TRBJ2-6 and V is TRBV29-1; no reliable D call. Germline V gene sequence: CDR1 SQVTM, CDR2 ANQGSEA. This CDR3 region has 13 residues. The V gene lost 3 bases and the J gene lost 3 bases, with 6 bases spanning the gap. CDR3 region: CSVDSLGANVLTF. The CDR3 DNA follows: TGCAGCGTTGACTCTCTTGGGGCCAACGTCCTGACTTTC.

This clonotype was counted only a few times. V and J are TRBV30 and TRBJ1-1, with D possibly being TRBD1 (6 bases). This CDR3 comprises 13 residues. Trimming shortened V by 6 bases and J by 1 base, and 12 bases separated the two germline ends. Germline V gene lookup returns CDR1 GTSNPN and CDR2 SVGIG (reference sequence). The CDR3 protein is CACEKGENTEAFF. Here the CDR3 DNA reads TGTGCCTGCGAAAAGGGGGAGAACACTGAAGCTTTCTTT. The whole variable domain, remainder taken from reference TRBV30 and TRBJ1-1, is SQTIHQWPATLVQPVGSPLSLECTVEGTSNPNLYWYRQAAGRGLQLLFYSVGIGQISSEVPQNLSASRPQDRQFILSSKKLLLSDSGFYLCACEKGENTEAFFGQGTRLTVV.

J is TRBJ2-7 and V is TRBV20-1; D uncertain. The CDR3 totals 13 residues. CDR1 is DFQATT and CDR2 is SNEGSKA in the germline V gene (reference sequence). V was clipped by 6 bases and J by 0 bases, with 12 bases between them. This CDR3 is CSADLGHSYEQYF. The CDR3 DNA is TGCAGTGCCGACCTGGGCCACTCCTACGAGCAGTACTTC.

The chain combines TRBV20-1 with TRBJ2-1; the D gene could be TRBD1 or TRBD2 (6 bases each). Germline V gene lookup returns CDR1 DFQATT and CDR2 SNEGSKA (reference sequence). The CDR3 extends over 14 amino acids. Trimming left V 2 bases short and J 7 bases short, with 15 bases between. CDR3 amino acids: CSARWPGARNEQFF. The CDR3 region has the DNA TGCAGTGCTAGATGGCCGGGGGCGAGGAATGAGCAGTTCTTC.

There are a few counts of this clonotype. The V call is TRBV29-1, the J call TRBJ2-3; D is possibly TRBD1 or TRBD2 (5 bases each). V was cut by 6 bases and J by 2 bases, with 12 bases left in between. Germline V gene lookup returns CDR1 SQVTM and CDR2 ANQGSEA. The CDR3 has 13 amino acids. The CDR3 spells CSVGVPFTDTQYF. DNA of the CDR3: TGCAGCGTGGGGGTTCCCTTCACAGATACGCAGTATTTT.

This chain joins TRBV3-1 and TRBJ2-7, with TRBD2 as a possible D gene (6 bases). The CDR3 loop spans 14 amino acids. Germline CDR1 LGHDT, CDR2 YNNKEL (reference sequence). V lost 2 bases and J lost 5, with 13 bases in between. Here the CDR3 DNA reads TGTGCCAGCAGCCAAACCCAGCGCGGGAACGAGCAGTACTTC. Translation: CASSQTQRGNEQYF.

V gene TRBV6-1 combines with J gene TRBJ2-3, with 11 bases lining up with TRBD2. V was clipped by 6 bases and J by 3 bases; unmatched bases: 11. Germline CDR1 MNHNS, CDR2 SASEGT. CDR3 length: 17 residues. The CDR3 region has the DNA TGTGCCAGCAGGAGGGGGATACTAGCGGGGGAGACAGATACGCAGTATTTT. As protein: CASRRGILAGETDTQYF.

This clonotype was seen more than once but under ten times. V usage is TRBV12-3 or TRBV12-4 and J usage is TRBJ2-7; D perhaps matches TRBD2 (6 bases). Deletions cut 6 bases from V and 0 bases from J, with 15 bases between. The CDR3 spans 15 residues. This CDR3 is CASSRGTLSSYEQYF. The CDR3 DNA reads TGTGCCAGCAGCCGCGGGACCCTGAGCTCCTACGAGCAGTACTTC.

The sample holds a few counts of this clonotype. This chain joins TRBV20-1 and TRBJ2-3; D possibly uses TRBD1 or TRBD2 (6 bases each). This CDR3 spans 11 amino acids. Germline V gene sequence: CDR1 DFQATT, CDR2 SNEGSKA (reference sequence). For the CDR3, the DNA is TGCAACGCGGGGACAACAGATACGCAGTATTTT. The encoded protein is CNAGTTDTQYF.